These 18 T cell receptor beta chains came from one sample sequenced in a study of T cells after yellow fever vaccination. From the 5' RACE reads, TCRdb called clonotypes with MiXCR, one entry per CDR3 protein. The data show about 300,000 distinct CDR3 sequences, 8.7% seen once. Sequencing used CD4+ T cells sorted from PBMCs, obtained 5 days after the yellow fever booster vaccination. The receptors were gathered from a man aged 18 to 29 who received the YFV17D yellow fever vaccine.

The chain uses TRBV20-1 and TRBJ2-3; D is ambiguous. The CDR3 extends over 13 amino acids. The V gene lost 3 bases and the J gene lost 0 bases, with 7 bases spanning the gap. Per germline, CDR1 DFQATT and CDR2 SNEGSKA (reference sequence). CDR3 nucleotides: TGCAGTGCTAGGGGCGGTAGCACAGATACGCAGTATTTT. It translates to CSARGGSTDTQYF.

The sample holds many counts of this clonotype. The CDR3 here is CASSPDSGGWTQYF. The CDR3 nucleotides are TGTGCCAGCTCACCAGACAGCGGTGGGTGGACCCAGTACTTC. The V call is TRBV18, the J call TRBJ2-5, with D perhaps given as TRBD1 or TRBD2 (5 bases each). The V gene's germline CDR1 is KGHSH and CDR2 LQKENI. This CDR3 has 14 amino acids. V lost 2 bases, J lost 7 bases, and 14 bases lay in between.

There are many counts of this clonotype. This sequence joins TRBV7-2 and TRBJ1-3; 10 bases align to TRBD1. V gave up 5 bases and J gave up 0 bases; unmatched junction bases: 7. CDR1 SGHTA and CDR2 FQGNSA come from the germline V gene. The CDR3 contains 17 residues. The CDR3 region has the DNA TGTGCCAGCAGCGCCGGGACAGGGGCCTTCTCTGGAAACACCATATATTTT. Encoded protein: CASSAGTGAFSGNTIYF. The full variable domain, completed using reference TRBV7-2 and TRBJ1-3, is GAGVSQSPSNKVTEKGKDVELRCDPISGHTALYWYRQSLGQGLEFLIYFQGNSAPDKSGLPSDRFSAERTGGSVSTLTIQRTQQEDSAVYLCASSAGTGAFSGNTIYFGEGSWLTVV.

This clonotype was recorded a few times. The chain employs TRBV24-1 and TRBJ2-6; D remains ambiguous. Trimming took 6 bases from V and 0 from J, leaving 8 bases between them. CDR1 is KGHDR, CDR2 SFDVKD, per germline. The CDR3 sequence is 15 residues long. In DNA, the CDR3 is TGTGCCACCAGTCACTACAGCTCTGGGGCCAACGTCCTGACTTTC. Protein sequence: CATSHYSSGANVLTF.

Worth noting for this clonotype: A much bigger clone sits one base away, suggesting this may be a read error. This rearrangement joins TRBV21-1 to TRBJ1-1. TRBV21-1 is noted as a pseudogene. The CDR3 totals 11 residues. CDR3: CASSQDTEAFF. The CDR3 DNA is TGTGCCAGCAGCCAGGACACTGAAGCTTTCTTT.

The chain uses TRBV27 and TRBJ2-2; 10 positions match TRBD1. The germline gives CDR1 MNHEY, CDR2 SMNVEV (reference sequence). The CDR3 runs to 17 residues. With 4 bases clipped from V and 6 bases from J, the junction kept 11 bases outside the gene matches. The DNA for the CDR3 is TGTGCCAGCAGTTCTCGTCCCGGGACAGGGGTTTCCGGGGAGCTGTTTTTT. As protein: CASSSRPGTGVSGELFF.

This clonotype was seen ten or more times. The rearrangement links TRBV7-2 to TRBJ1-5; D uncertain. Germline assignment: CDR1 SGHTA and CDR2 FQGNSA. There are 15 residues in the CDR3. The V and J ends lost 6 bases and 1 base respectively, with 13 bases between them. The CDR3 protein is CASRLDRVSNQPQHF. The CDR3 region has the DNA TGTGCCAGCAGGTTGGATCGAGTCAGCAATCAGCCCCAGCATTTT.

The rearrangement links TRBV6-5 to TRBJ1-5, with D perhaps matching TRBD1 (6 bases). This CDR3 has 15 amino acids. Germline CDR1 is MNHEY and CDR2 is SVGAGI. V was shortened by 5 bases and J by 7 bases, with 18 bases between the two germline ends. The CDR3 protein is CASSTVGGAGQPQHF. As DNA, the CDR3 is TGTGCCAGCAGTACCGTAGGGGGGGCAGGACAGCCCCAGCATTTT.

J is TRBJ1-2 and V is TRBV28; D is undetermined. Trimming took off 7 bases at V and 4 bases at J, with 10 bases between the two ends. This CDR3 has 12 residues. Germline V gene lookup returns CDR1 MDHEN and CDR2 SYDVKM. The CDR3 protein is CASTGSGYGYTF. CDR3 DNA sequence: TGTGCCAGCACGGGGTCTGGCTATGGCTACACCTTC.

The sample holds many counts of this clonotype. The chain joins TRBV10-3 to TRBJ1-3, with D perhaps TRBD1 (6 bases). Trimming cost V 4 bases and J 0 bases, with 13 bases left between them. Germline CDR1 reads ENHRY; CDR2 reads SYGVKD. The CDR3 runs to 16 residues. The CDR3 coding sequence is TGTGCCATCAGTGGCCAACAGGGTAGCTCTGGAAACACCATATATTTT. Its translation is CAISGQQGSSGNTIYF.

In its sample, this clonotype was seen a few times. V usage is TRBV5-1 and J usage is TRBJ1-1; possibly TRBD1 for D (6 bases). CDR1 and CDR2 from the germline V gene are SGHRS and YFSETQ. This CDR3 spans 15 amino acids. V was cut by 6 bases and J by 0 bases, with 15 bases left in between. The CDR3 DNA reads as TGCGCCAGCACGTATCGGCAGGGGATGAACACTGAAGCTTTCTTT. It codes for CASTYRQGMNTEAFF.

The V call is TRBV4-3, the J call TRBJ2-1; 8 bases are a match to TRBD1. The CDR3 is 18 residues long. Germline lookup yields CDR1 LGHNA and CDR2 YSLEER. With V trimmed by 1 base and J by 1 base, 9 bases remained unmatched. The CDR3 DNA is TGCGCCAGCAGCCAAGTACAGGGGGGAGGCTGGTCCTACAATGAGCAGTTCTTC. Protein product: CASSQVQGGGWSYNEQFF.

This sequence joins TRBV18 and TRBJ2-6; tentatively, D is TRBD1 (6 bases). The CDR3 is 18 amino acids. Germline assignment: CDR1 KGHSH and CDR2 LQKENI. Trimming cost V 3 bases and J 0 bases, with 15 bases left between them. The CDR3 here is CASSPGQLGGSGANVLTF. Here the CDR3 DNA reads TGTGCCAGCTCACCGGGGCAATTAGGGGGCTCTGGGGCCAACGTCCTGACTTTC.

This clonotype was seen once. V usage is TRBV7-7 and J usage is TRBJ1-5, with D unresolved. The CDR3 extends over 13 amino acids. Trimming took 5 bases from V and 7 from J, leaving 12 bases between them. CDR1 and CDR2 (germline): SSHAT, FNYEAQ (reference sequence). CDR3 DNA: TGTGCCAGCAGCGCGGGCGACGGGCAGCCCCAGCATTTT. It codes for CASSAGDGQPQHF.

The CDR3 loop is CASSPISRGETQYF. The CDR3, as DNA: TGTGCCAGCTCACCAATATCCCGGGGCGAGACCCAGTACTTC. V is TRBV18 and J is TRBJ2-5; tentatively, D is TRBD1 or TRBD2 (5 bases each). V was cut by 2 bases and J by 5 bases, with 12 bases left in between. The CDR3 sequence is 14 residues long. Germline lookup yields CDR1 KGHSH and CDR2 LQKENI.

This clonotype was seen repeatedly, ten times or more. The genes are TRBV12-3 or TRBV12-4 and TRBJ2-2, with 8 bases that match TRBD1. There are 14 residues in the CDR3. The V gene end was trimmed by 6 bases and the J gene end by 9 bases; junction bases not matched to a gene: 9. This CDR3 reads CASRLGQGRRELFF. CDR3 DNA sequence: TGTGCCAGCAGACTCGGACAGGGAAGGCGGGAGCTGTTTTTT.

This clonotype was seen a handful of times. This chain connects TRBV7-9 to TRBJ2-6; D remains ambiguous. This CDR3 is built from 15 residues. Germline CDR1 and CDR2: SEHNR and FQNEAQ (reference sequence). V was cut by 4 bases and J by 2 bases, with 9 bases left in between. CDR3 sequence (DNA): TGTGCCAGCAGCTCACCAAAAACTGGGGCCAACGTCCTGACTTTC. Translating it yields CASSSPKTGANVLTF.

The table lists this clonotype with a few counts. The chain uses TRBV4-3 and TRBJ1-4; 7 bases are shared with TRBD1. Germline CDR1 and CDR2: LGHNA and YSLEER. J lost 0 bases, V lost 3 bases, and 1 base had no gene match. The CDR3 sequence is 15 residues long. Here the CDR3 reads CASSQGQPTNEKLFF. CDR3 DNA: TGCGCCAGCAGCCAGGGACAGCCAACTAATGAAAAACTGTTTTTT.